These 5 T cell receptor beta chains share one sample of origin, sequenced in a study of T-cell memory formation after mild COVID-19 (dated by TCRdb to the early 2020s). Library creation used 5' RACE. For sequencing, an Illumina NovaSeq 6000 was employed. The public reads were reanalyzed by TCRdb: fastp trimming at Q25, MiXCR alignment, in-frame beta chains only. Entries are consolidated by CDR3 protein sequence, retaining the most common genes and DNA. This sample is represented by tens of thousands of distinct CDR3 sequences; approximately 15% of them were singletons. The top ten hold 30% to 35% of the sample. Source material: PBMCs or a T cell subset sorted from them (not recorded which). These receptors were obtained from an adult woman who had mild COVID-19 (a few samples of this study predate the infection). The sample titles of this study are shuffled in the database, so cell type and time point are left out; the donor was told from shared clones.

The CDR3 loop reads CASSTWDRNYGYTF. CDR3 in DNA: TGTGCCAGCAGCACCTGGGACAGGAACTATGGCTACACCTTC. This chain joins TRBV7-9 and TRBJ1-2; 8 nucleotides align to TRBD1. The CDR3 is made up of 14 amino acids. V lost 5 bases and J lost 2; bases outside the gene matches: 4. Germline loops: CDR1 SEHNR, CDR2 FQNEAQ (reference sequence).

This clonotype occurred many times. The chain couples TRBV20-1 to TRBJ1-5; D call uncertain. The V end was cut by 0 bases, the J end by 5 bases, with 14 bases between. The CDR3 consists of 15 residues. Germline-derived CDR1 and CDR2 are DFQATT and SNEGSKA (reference sequence). The CDR3 nucleotides read TGCAGTGCTAGAGATCTCCGGGCCGCGGATCAGCCCCAGCATTTT. It translates to CSARDLRAADQPQHF.

In this sample, this clonotype turned up a few times. V usage is TRBV7-9 and J usage is TRBJ1-2, with TRBD1 matching over 7 bases. CDR1 and CDR2 (germline): SEHNR, FQNEAQ (reference sequence). This CDR3 contains 15 residues. The V and J ends lost 5 bases and 2 bases, in that order; junction bases with no gene match: 8. The CDR3 sequence is CASSPGGQRNYGYTF. The CDR3 bases are TGTGCCAGCAGCCCGGGGGGACAGCGGAACTATGGCTACACCTTC.

This clonotype was detected a few times. The J gene is TRBJ1-1, the V gene TRBV7-9; 8 nucleotides match TRBD1. Germline-derived CDR1 and CDR2 are SEHNR and FQNEAQ (reference sequence). The CDR3 contains 13 residues. Germline trimming cut 4 bases from V and 4 bases from J; bases unmatched to any gene: 2. CDR3 DNA sequence: TGTGCCAGCAGCTACGACAGGGGCACTGAAGCTTTCTTT. Translating it yields CASSYDRGTEAFF.

The chain carries TRBV7-9 and TRBJ2-1; the D gene could be TRBD1 or TRBD2 (5 bases each). There are 12 residues in the CDR3. The V gene lost 4 bases and the J gene lost 14 bases, with 15 bases spanning the gap. Germline V lookup: CDR1 SEHNR, CDR2 FQNEAQ (reference sequence). In DNA, the CDR3 is TGTGCCAGCAGCTCCTTGGGACGGTCGGAGTTCTTC. It is translated as CASSSLGRSEFF.